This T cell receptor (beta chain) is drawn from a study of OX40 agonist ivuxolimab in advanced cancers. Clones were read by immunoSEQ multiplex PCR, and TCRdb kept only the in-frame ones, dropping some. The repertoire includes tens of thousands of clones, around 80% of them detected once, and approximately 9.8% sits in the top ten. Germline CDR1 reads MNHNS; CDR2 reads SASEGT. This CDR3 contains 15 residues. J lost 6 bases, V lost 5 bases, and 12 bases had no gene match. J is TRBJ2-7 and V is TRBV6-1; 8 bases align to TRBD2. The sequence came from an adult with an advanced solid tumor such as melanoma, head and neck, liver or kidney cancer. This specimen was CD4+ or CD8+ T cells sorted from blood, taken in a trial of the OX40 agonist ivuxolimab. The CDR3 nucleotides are TGTGCCAGCAGTTCACCGGGACTAGGAAAGACCGAGCAGTACTTC. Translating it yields CASSSPGLGKTEQYF.